This section outlines one TCR beta chain sequence together with its context. The sample comes from a study of blood T cell repertoires in COVID-19. Study background: Sites in the United States, Italy and Spain provided acute and convalescent COVID-19 samples. T cells, B-cell-depleted T cells, or PBMCs provided the cDNA or gDNA that served as material.

Germline CDR1 and CDR2: KGHSH and LQKENI. J gave up 4 bases and V 3 bases, and 7 bases lay outside the gene matches. The CDR3 spans 16 residues. Repertoires were generated with immunoSEQ multiplex PCR, while TCRdb's copy carries only in-frame clones and drops some. Among about 130,000 clones listed, about 89% were seen once. V and J are TRBV18 and TRBJ2-1; TRBD1 agrees at 9 bases. Input material: peripheral blood. This TCR derives from a man aged 50-60 years with active or convalescent COVID-19. The CDR3 coding sequence is TGTGCCAGCTCACCTACTTGGACAGGGGTGTACAATGAGCAGTTCTTC. It encodes CASSPTWTGVYNEQFF.